This record concerns one TCR beta chain sequence. Antigen: not known. These data belong to a study of cytomegalovirus exposure and HLA in healthy donors. Study conclusions and caveats: In an earlier analysis, about 87% or about 30%: the productive usage of most TCR beta V segments. Based on reports, TCR beta sequences accurately predicted HLA-A and HLA-B alleles for most subjects. In a later analysis, around 18,000 TCR beta sequences were associated with HLA alleles at 0.05 false discovery rate.

Researchers ran the PCR with 60 Vbeta and 13 Jbeta primers. Sequenced by immunoSEQ multiplex PCR; TCRdb stores in-frame clones only, minus some. Reported are 160,000 or so clones; the ten largest clones contain under 2.5%. The germline V gene has CDR1 ENHRY and CDR2 SYGVKD. The V gene end was trimmed by 10 bases and the J gene end by 5 bases; junction bases not matched to a gene: 7. The CDR3 extends over 13 amino acids. The sample comprised PBMCs. This chain uses TRBV10-3 with TRBJ2-5; 10 bases line up with TRBD1. This sequence was found in a man between 25 and 39 years old in good health and CMV-seronegative. For the CDR3, the DNA is TGTGCCACCCGCCGGGACAGGGGCGAGACCCAGTACTTC. It translates to CATRRDRGETQYF.